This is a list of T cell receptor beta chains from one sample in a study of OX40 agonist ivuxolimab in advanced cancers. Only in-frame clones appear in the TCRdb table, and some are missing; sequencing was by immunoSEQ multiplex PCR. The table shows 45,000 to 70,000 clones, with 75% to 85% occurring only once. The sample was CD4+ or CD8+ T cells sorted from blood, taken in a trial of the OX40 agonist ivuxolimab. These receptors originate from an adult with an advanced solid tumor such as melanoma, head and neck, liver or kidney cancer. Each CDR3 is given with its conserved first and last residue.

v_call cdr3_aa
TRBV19 CASSPAGAGGGNEQFF
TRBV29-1 CSVAHRDGLGYTF
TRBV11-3 CASSLDKWPGPNTGELFF
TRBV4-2 CASSQGAVSSYEQYF
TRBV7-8 CASSSDPPYEQYF
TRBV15 CATSTLRGGRYNSPLHF
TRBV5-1 CASRPPNYTGELFF
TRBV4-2 CASSHRLAGVETQYF
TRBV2 CASSEAGGAGYGYTF
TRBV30 CAWRPGQGLAVTYEQYF
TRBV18 CASSSLAGGPDEQYF
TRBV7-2 CASSPSGQRNYGYTF
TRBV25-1 CASSEFSGRGIGYTF
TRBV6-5 CASSYNGGGDTEAFF
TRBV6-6 CASMGDNEKLFF
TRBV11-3 CASSPRTGGPETQYF
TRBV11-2 CASSPPASGANVLTF
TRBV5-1 CASSSRTGVNGELFF
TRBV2 CASSATSAPYNEQFF
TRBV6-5 CASSGVGKRHEQYF
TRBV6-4 CASSDSPDSLGNQPQHF
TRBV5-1 CASSSPTSSYEQYF
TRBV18 CASSLGQSETQYF
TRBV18 CASSPPGGTETQYF
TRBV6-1 CASTANRRYEQYF
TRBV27 CAGGGDSTELGSYEQYF
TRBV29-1 CSASPGPPTATNEKLFF
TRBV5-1 CASSGDRGRFEQYF
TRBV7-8 CASSLRGGEQFF
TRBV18 CASSSDTNYGYTF
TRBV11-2 CASSLGTWDLTTGELFF
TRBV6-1 CASSDRFSQPQHF
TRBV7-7 CASSLLAEDTGELFF
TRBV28 CASSGITEAFF
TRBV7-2 CASSLGQGTHQPQHF
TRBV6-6 CASSGRGYEQYF
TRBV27 CASSLSNLAGVSGGTGELFF
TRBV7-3 CASSSGTTNEKLFF
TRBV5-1 CASSTPGLGFNRDRTQETQYF
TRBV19 CASSRTPGGGGELFF
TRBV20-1 CSVASGYTF
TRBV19 CASGQDRVTEAFF
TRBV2 CASRRLAGGWGQFF
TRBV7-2 CASSFTARELFF
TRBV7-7 CASSLFGTAGNEQYF
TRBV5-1 CASSPSGLNTEAFF
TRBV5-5 CASSSLGDRVMNQPQHF
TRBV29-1 CSVGGTGGYFGYTF
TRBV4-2 CASSLTEKLFF
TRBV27 CASRPGQVNNEQFF